This TCR beta chain is from a study of shared clonotypes between healthy human individuals. Study at large: Aged 18 to 49, the donors were a couple of women and a few men.

This table comes from immunoSEQ multiplex PCR, and its TCRdb copy is limited to in-frame clones, with some not included. The table records some 2,000,000 clones, around 96% of them present only once. Trimming left V 3 bases short and J 2 bases short, with 7 bases between. Germline V gives CDR1 SEHNR, CDR2 FQNEAQ (reference sequence). This CDR3 is 13 amino acids long. A note on this clone: What it binds is not known.

Only CD45RO-negative cells positively selected for CCR7 counted as naive CD8 cells, so terminally differentiated effector memory CD45RA+ cells were excluded. The study enrolled healthy HIV-negative adults without recent acute infections or vaccinations as donors. Findings and caveats of the study: For sorted subsets, rarefaction showed incomplete sequencing despite large depth. Relative to memory subsets, naive subsets generally showed larger estimated richness.

Material: naive CD8+ T cells sorted from blood. This TCR was recovered from a young man in good health. V is TRBV7-9 and J is TRBJ2-5; D ambiguous. Here the CDR3 reads CASSFDGQETQYF. CDR3 sequence (DNA): TGTGCCAGCAGCTTCGACGGGCAAGAGACCCAGTACTTC.